Shown below are 20 T cell receptor beta chains from a single sample sequenced in a study of shared clonotypes between healthy human individuals. Here immunoSEQ multiplex PCR was the method, and the copy in TCRdb shows in-frame clones only, minus some. Here the sample spans about 470,000 clones, roughly 77% being singletons. Input material: PBMCs. Receptors were obtained from a woman between 40 and 50 years old in good health. Some clones in this sample may be carry-over from other donors' samples.

The rearrangement links TRBV7-8 to TRBJ2-2; no firm D call. V was pared by 1 base and J by 0 bases, with 12 bases between. The germline CDR1 and CDR2 sequences are SGHVS and FQNEAQ. The CDR3 runs to 17 residues. CDR3 residues: CASSLGPDRANTGELFF. The CDR3 DNA follows: TGTGCCAGCAGCTTAGGTCCCGATCGCGCGAACACCGGGGAGCTGTTTTTT.

V and J are TRBV28 and TRBJ2-2; no clear D. The CDR3 runs 13 residues. V was cut by 7 bases and J by 2 bases, with 8 bases left in between. Germline CDR1 is MDHEN and CDR2 is SYDVKM. CDR3 DNA: TGTGCCAGCATGGGAATCAACACCGGGGAGCTGTTTTTT. Its protein product is CASMGINTGELFF.

About this clone itself: This sample includes further DNA sequences coding for the same CDR3. The CDR3 nucleotides are TGTGCCAGCAGCGTAGCCGCGACAGCGAACACCGGGGAGCTGTTTTTT. Amino acids: CASSVAATANTGELFF. V and J are TRBV9 and TRBJ2-2; possibly TRBD1 for D (5 bases). CDR3 size: 16 residues. Germline CDR1 is SGDLS and CDR2 is YYNGEE. V was trimmed by 0 bases and J by 0 bases, leaving 9 bases between them.

This clone was observed a single time. CDR3 sequence reads: CASSQGLAGGETQYF. Here the CDR3 DNA reads TGTGCCAGCAGTCAAGGACTAGCGGGGGGTGAGACCCAGTACTTC. The chain couples TRBV6-5 to TRBJ2-5; 14 bases are a match to TRBD2. With V trimmed by 5 bases and J by 5 bases, 4 bases remained unmatched. Germline CDR1 reads MNHEY; CDR2 reads SVGAGI. The CDR3 is 15 amino acids.

This rearrangement joins TRBV2 to TRBJ2-1, with 9 nucleotides matching TRBD2. The CDR3 sequence is 14 residues long. The V and J ends lost 7 bases and 4 bases, in that order; junction bases with no gene match: 5. The germline gives CDR1 SNHLY, CDR2 FYNNEI. CDR3 nucleotides: TGTGCCAGCAAACGGACTAGCGCTTACAATGAGCAGTTCTTC. It is translated as CASKRTSAYNEQFF.

The DNA for the CDR3 is TGTGCCAGCTCACCACCGAGGGCTGAAGAGACTGAAGCTTTCTTT. Amino acid sequence: CASSPPRAEETEAFF. The genes are TRBV18 and TRBJ1-1, with D unclear. Germline V gene lookup returns CDR1 KGHSH and CDR2 LQKENI. V was pared by 0 bases and J by 5 bases, with 13 bases between. The CDR3 is 15 residues long.

For this clone: The sample carries other DNA sequences with the same CDR3. The chain carries TRBV7-3 and TRBJ2-1; D unresolved. CDR3 length: 15 residues. V lost 1 base and J lost 0, with 7 bases in between. Germline CDR1 and CDR2: SGHTA and FQGTGA. The CDR3 sequence is CASSLSPSSYNEQFF. The CDR3 nucleotides are TGTGCCAGCAGCTTAAGTCCCAGCTCCTACAATGAGCAGTTCTTC.

V is TRBV18 and J is TRBJ2-5; D not resolved. V was pared by 2 bases and J by 3 bases, with 13 bases between. The CDR3 sequence is 15 residues long. Germline V gives CDR1 KGHSH, CDR2 LQKENI. CDR3 bases: TGTGCCAGCTCACCATCAACGGCCAGTAAAGAGACCCAGTACTTC. Protein sequence: CASSPSTASKETQYF. Full variable domain (missing parts from reference TRBV18 and TRBJ2-5): NAGVMQNPRHLVRRRGQEARLRCSPMKGHSHVYWYRQLPEEGLKFMVYLQKENIIDESGMPKERFSAEFPKEGPSILRIQQVVRGDSAAYFCASSPSTASKETQYFGPGTRLLVL.

The chain employs TRBV27 and TRBJ2-5; 16 bases fit TRBD2. Trimming removed 8 bases from V and 5 bases from J; junction bases left unmatched: 14. The CDR3 has 18 residues. CDR1 and CDR2 from the germline V gene are MNHEY and SMNVEV (reference sequence). This CDR3 is CASSTGTSGRALGETQYF. The CDR3 DNA sequence: TGTGCCAGCTCGACCGGGACTAGCGGGAGGGCCTTGGGGGAGACCCAGTACTTC.

Turning to this clone: A read error is likely here: a far larger clone is one base away. The gene calls are TRBV7-8 and TRBJ2-3; 12 bases match TRBD2. The CDR3 has 18 amino acids. CDR1 is SGHVS, CDR2 FQNEAQ, per germline. The CDR3 protein is CASGLEASGRAWADTQYF. Here the CDR3 DNA reads TGTGCCAGCGGCTTAGAGGCTAGCGGGAGGGCATGGGCAGATACGCAGTATTTT. Together with reference TRBV7-8 and TRBJ2-3, the CDR3 gives the full variable domain: GAGVSQSPRYKVAKRGQDVALRCDPISGHVSLFWYQQALGQGPEFLTYFQNEAQLDKSGLPSDRFFAERPEGSVSTLKIQRTQQEDSAVYLCASGLEASGRAWADTQYFGPGTRLTVL.

The chain joins TRBV5-6 to TRBJ2-3; tentative D call: TRBD2 (5 bases). The CDR3 consists of 16 residues. CDR1 and CDR2 from the germline V gene are SGHDT and YYEEEE. Deletions cut 3 bases from V and 0 bases from J, with 14 bases between. The CDR3: CASSSTRGVSTDTQYF. The CDR3 DNA follows: TGTGCCAGCAGCTCTACACGGGGTGTAAGCACAGATACGCAGTATTTT. The full variable domain, completed using reference TRBV5-6 and TRBJ2-3, is DAGVTQSPTHLIKTRGQQVTLRCSPKSGHDTVSWYQQALGQGPQFIFQYYEEEERQRGNFPDRFSGHQFPNYSSELNVNALLLGDSALYLCASSSTRGVSTDTQYFGPGTRLTVL.

This clone was observed once. The chain is built from TRBV15 and TRBJ2-5; 10 bases line up with TRBD1. The germline V gene encodes CDR1 LNHNV and CDR2 YYDKDF (reference sequence). Trimming removed 6 bases from V and 0 bases from J; junction bases left unmatched: 7. The CDR3 has 16 residues. The CDR3 DNA follows: TGTGCCACCAGACGGGACAGGGGCTCCCACCAAGAGACCCAGTACTTC. Translating gives CATRRDRGSHQETQYF.

As for this clone: Given a much more abundant clone one base away, this may be a read error. The chain employs TRBV25-1 and TRBJ2-7; 7 bases agree with TRBD2. The V segment lost 4 bases and the J segment 1 base; nucleotides outside the gene matches: 10. Germline V gene lookup returns CDR1 MGHDK and CDR2 SYGVNS. The CDR3 spans 16 residues. The CDR3 loop reads CASSAGSGYPSYEQYF. The CDR3 DNA reads as TGTGCCAGCAGTGCCGGTAGCGGGTACCCTTCCTACGAGCAGTACTTC.

This chain joins TRBV5-1 and TRBJ2-2; the D call may be TRBD1 or TRBD2 (5 bases each). Trimming left V 5 bases short and J 1 base short, with 12 bases between. The CDR3 consists of 15 residues. Germline CDR1 is SGHRS and CDR2 is YFSETQ. CDR3 bases: TGCGCCAGCAGATTTGGGACGCAGAACACCGGGGAGCTGTTTTTT. Translating gives CASRFGTQNTGELFF.

V and J are TRBV19 and TRBJ1-4; no reliable D call. CDR3 length: 15 residues. CDR1 and CDR2 (germline): LNHDA, SQIVND (reference sequence). The ends were cut back, 0 bases at V and 8 bases at J, with 13 bases in the middle. In DNA, the CDR3 is TGTGCCAGTAGTATAGATCCGATTTTCTCAGAAAAACTGTTTTTT. Protein product: CASSIDPIFSEKLFF. The complete variable domain, with remaining parts taken from reference TRBV19 and TRBJ1-4, reads DGGITQSPKYLFRKEGQNVTLSCEQNLNHDAMYWYRQDPGQGLRLIYYSQIVNDFQKGDIAEGYSVSREKKESFPLTVTSAQKNPTAFYLCASSIDPIFSEKLFFGSGTQLSVL.

The genes are TRBV11-2 and TRBJ1-5; 9 nucleotides match TRBD1. The V and J ends lost 5 bases and 5 bases, in that order; junction bases with no gene match: 1. The CDR3 contains 13 residues. Germline V gives CDR1 SGHAT, CDR2 FQNNGV. The CDR3: CASSRDRDQPQHF. In nucleotides, the CDR3 is TGTGCCAGCAGCCGGGACAGGGATCAGCCCCAGCATTTT.

The chain is built from TRBV7-8 and TRBJ2-1; a possible D gene is TRBD1 (7 bases). The ends were cut back, 1 base at V and 5 bases at J, with 9 bases in the middle. The CDR3 runs 14 residues. Germline V gene data show CDR1 as SGHVS and CDR2 as FQNEAQ. As DNA, the CDR3 is TGTGCCAGCAGCTTAGGCAGGGGGGACAATGAGCAGTTCTTC. This encodes CASSLGRGDNEQFF.

The chain joins TRBV7-8 to TRBJ2-7; tentative D call: TRBD2 (5 bases). The CDR3 length is 13 residues. V was clipped by 5 bases and J by 6 bases, with 14 bases between them. The germline CDR1 and CDR2 sequences are SGHVS and FQNEAQ. The CDR3 nucleotides read TGTGCCAGCAGCAACGGGATTCCAGGCGAGCAGTACTTC. It yields the protein CASSNGIPGEQYF.

The CDR3 region has the DNA TGTGCTAGTGGTTTGGGTGGACAGGCGACGAACACTGAAGCTTTCTTT. This gives the protein CASGLGGQATNTEAFF. The chain couples TRBV12-5 to TRBJ1-1, with 7 bases lining up with TRBD1. Germline V gene sequence: CDR1 LGHNT, CDR2 FRNRAP. This CDR3 is 16 amino acids long. J gave up 1 base and V 1 base, and 6 bases lay outside the gene matches.

V usage is TRBV6-6 and J usage is TRBJ2-1; D possibly corresponds to TRBD1 (6 bases). From germline, CDR1 is MNHNY and CDR2 SVGAGI (reference sequence). CDR3 size: 16 residues. V was cut by 2 bases and J by 1 base, with 12 bases left in between. The CDR3 protein is CASSYRGKVSYNEQFF. The CDR3 DNA follows: TGTGCCAGCAGTTACAGGGGGAAGGTATCCTACAATGAGCAGTTCTTC.